The next 15 T cell receptor beta chains were all read from a single sample in a study of T cells in localized non-small cell lung cancer (dated by TCRdb to about 2020). Library creation used the immunoSEQ multiplex PCR assay. Here the immuneACCESS table is served through TCRdb, limited to in-frame sequences with V and J called. Missing clones are a known gap in these copies; in checked studies unresolved V genes cover under half, and the rest lacks a known reason. The table for this sample lists 45,000 to 60,000 clones; 86% of them were counted only once. Roughly 2.5% of the sample is taken by the ten largest. The sequences come from PBMCs, collected before any cancer treatment. Receptor source: a man aged 40 to 70 with stage II lung adenocarcinoma.

This clone appeared a single time. The chain combines TRBV19 with TRBJ1-5; no clear D gene. This CDR3 contains 13 residues. V shed 3 bases and J shed 5 bases, with 8 bases lying between them. From germline, CDR1 is LNHDA and CDR2 SQIVND (reference sequence). This chain's CDR3 is CASSMVRDQPQHF. DNA for the CDR3: TGTGCCAGTAGTATGGTCCGGGATCAGCCCCAGCATTTT.

For the CDR3, the DNA is TGTGCCAGCTCACAAGAGGGGTTCGATGAAAAACTGTTTTTT. Protein product: CASSQEGFDEKLFF. V and J are TRBV18 and TRBJ1-4; possible D gene TRBD1, 5 bases. Germline assignment: CDR1 KGHSH and CDR2 LQKENI. CDR3 size: 14 residues. V was pared by 4 bases and J by 6 bases, with 12 bases between.

There are a few counts of this clone. The chain couples TRBV21-1 to TRBJ1-5. TRBV21-1 is described as a pseudogene. There are 17 residues in the CDR3. The CDR3 protein is CASSKYREVIGGQPQHF. The CDR3 DNA is TGTGCCAGCAGCAAGTACAGGGAGGTTATAGGGGGTCAGCCCCAGCATTTT.

This chain links TRBV19 with TRBJ1-4; TRBD1 aligns across 9 bases. The V and J ends lost 2 bases and 7 bases, in that order; junction bases with no gene match: 11. The CDR3 covers 17 residues. Germline V gene data show CDR1 as LNHDA and CDR2 as SQIVND (reference sequence). In DNA, the CDR3 is TGTGCCAGTAGTATACGAAAGGGGACAGGGTACGTTGAAAAACTGTTTTTT. It specifies CASSIRKGTGYVEKLFF.

In its sample, this clone was seen a few times. The rearrangement links TRBV6-5 to TRBJ1-2; tentatively, D is TRBD1 (6 bases). V lost 6 bases, J lost 13 bases, and 24 bases lay in between. The CDR3 contains 14 residues. Germline V gene data show CDR1 as MNHEY and CDR2 as SVGAGI. DNA for the CDR3: TGTGCCAGCAGCCGCTCGACAGGTCGTTTGTCCATCACCTTC. This codes for CASSRSTGRLSITF.

In its sample, this clone was seen a few times. The V gene is TRBV5-4, the J gene TRBJ1-2; 7 nucleotides align to TRBD1. This CDR3 has 15 residues. V dropped 5 bases and J dropped 0; count of bases not matched to a gene: 7. Germline-derived CDR1 and CDR2 are SGHNT and YYREEE (reference sequence). This chain's CDR3 is CASRQGTDANYGYTF. In DNA, the CDR3 is TGTGCCAGCAGGCAAGGGACAGATGCTAACTATGGCTACACCTTC.

The table lists this clone with a count of one. The chain combines TRBV4-1 with TRBJ2-7; D not resolved. CDR1 and CDR2 from the germline V gene are MGHRA and YSYEKL. The CDR3 loop spans 14 amino acids. Trimming took off 0 bases at V and 2 bases at J, with 8 bases between the two ends. The CDR3 here is CASSQEEGTYEQYV. The DNA for the CDR3 is TGCGCCAGCAGCCAAGAAGAAGGTACCTACGAGCAGTACGTC.

This sequence joins TRBV5-5 and TRBJ2-3; D is perhaps TRBD1 or TRBD2 (5 bases each). The length of the CDR3 is 15 residues. The germline V and J ends were trimmed by 0 bases and 9 bases, with 17 bases remaining between them. CDR1 is SGHKS and CDR2 is YYEKEE in the germline V gene (reference sequence). CDR3 coding DNA: TGTGCCAGCAGCTTGGGAGGGGCCGTAGGCGGGACGCAGTATTTT. Protein product: CASSLGGAVGGTQYF.

J is TRBJ2-4 and V is TRBV20-1; D gene uncertain. The V end lost 5 bases, the J end lost 5 bases, and 7 bases lay between the germline ends. Germline assignment: CDR1 DFQATT and CDR2 SNEGSKA (reference sequence). The CDR3 has 11 residues. The CDR3 DNA reads as TGCAGTGCTTATTCCGAAAACATTCAGTACTTC. This sequence encodes CSAYSENIQYF.

The chain links TRBV6-4 to TRBJ1-2; D might be TRBD1 (5 bases). V shed 2 bases and J shed 4 bases, with 8 bases lying between them. CDR1 is MRHNA and CDR2 is SNTAGT in the germline V gene. The CDR3 is made up of 13 amino acids. In DNA form, the CDR3 reads TGTGCCAGCAGTGACGGGGGTAGCTATGGCTACACCTTC. It is translated as CASSDGGSYGYTF.

The rearrangement uses TRBV5-5 and TRBJ2-5; 7 positions agree with TRBD1. Germline V gene data show CDR1 as SGHKS and CDR2 as YYEKEE (reference sequence). There are 14 residues in the CDR3. J lost 4 bases, V lost 0 bases, and 3 bases had no gene match. In DNA form, the CDR3 reads TGTGCCAGCAGCTTGGAGACAGGGACAGAGACCCAGTACTTC. Translating gives CASSLETGTETQYF.

This sequence joins TRBV6-1 and TRBJ1-6, with D possibly TRBD1 on 5 matching bases. Germline V gene data show CDR1 as MNHNS and CDR2 as SASEGT. V lost 4 bases and J lost 8, with 15 bases in between. The length of the CDR3 is 15 residues. This CDR3 reads CASSGGSPADSPLHF. CDR3 nucleotides: TGTGCCAGCAGTGGGGGCAGTCCCGCGGATTCACCCCTCCACTTT.

This clone is a singleton in its sample. The genes are TRBV4-1 and TRBJ1-6; no clear D. This CDR3 is built from 15 residues. CDR1 and CDR2 from the germline V gene are MGHRA and YSYEKL. The V end was cut by 1 base, the J end by 8 bases, with 12 bases between. CDR3 sequence (DNA): TGCGCCAGCAGCCAAGCCCTAACCAAGGATTCACCCCTCCACTTT. Translating gives CASSQALTKDSPLHF.

This chain joins TRBV6-4 and TRBJ2-3; D is ambiguous. Germline CDR1 MRHNA, CDR2 SNTAGT. The CDR3 has 13 residues. Trimming left V 2 bases short and J 2 bases short, with 5 bases between. The CDR3: CASSDGDTDTQYF. For the CDR3, the DNA is TGTGCCAGCAGTGACGGGGACACAGATACGCAGTATTTT.

The chain couples TRBV13 to TRBJ1-2, with D maybe TRBD1 (6 bases). CDR1 PRHDT and CDR2 FYEKMQ come from the germline V gene (reference sequence). This CDR3 region has 14 residues. V was trimmed by 0 bases and J by 4 bases, leaving 9 bases between them. The CDR3 here is CASSLGAGAYGYTF. CDR3 DNA: TGTGCCAGCAGCTTAGGAGCAGGGGCCTATGGCTACACCTTC.